This entry features one T cell receptor (beta chain) sequence. Its target is not known. This record comes from a study of blood T cells in healthy people across ages. There are 14 residues in the CDR3. Trimming cost V 7 bases and J 6 bases; bases outside gene matches: 8. Extraction of total RNA produced a minimum of 5 micrograms from each sample. Findings and limits, study-wide: TCR beta diversity correlated strongly with naive T cell percentage. Estimated diversity across one million T cells was deemed an underestimate.

Next came a second PCR, run for about 7 to 12 cycles, which used a sample-barcoded 5' primer along with a J-beta primer mix. TCRdb re-derived calls from the 5' RACE reads in MiXCR, one entry per CDR3 protein. The data hold hundreds of thousands of distinct CDR3 sequences, with around 43% observed a single time. The clonotype originates from a man aged 55 to 70 in good health. The sequencing sample was made of blood. The chain is built from TRBV12-3 or TRBV12-4 and TRBJ2-2; 7 bases map to TRBD1. CDR3 bases: TGTGCCAGCATCCACAGGGGCGACTCCGGGGAGCTGTTTTTT. It encodes CASIHRGDSGELFF.